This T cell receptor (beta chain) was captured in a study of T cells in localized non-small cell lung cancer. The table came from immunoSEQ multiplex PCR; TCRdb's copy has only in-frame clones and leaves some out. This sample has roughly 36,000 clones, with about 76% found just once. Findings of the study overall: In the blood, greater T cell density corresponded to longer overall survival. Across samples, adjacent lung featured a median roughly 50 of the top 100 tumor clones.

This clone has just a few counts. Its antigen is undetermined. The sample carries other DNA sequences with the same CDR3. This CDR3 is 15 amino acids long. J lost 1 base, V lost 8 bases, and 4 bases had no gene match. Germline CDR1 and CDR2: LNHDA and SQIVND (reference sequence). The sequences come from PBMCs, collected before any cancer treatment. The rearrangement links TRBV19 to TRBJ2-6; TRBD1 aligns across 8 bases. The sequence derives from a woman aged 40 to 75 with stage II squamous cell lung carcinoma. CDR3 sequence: CASQGAHSGANVLTF. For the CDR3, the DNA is TGTGCCAGTCAGGGGGCGCATTCTGGGGCCAACGTCCTGACTTTC.